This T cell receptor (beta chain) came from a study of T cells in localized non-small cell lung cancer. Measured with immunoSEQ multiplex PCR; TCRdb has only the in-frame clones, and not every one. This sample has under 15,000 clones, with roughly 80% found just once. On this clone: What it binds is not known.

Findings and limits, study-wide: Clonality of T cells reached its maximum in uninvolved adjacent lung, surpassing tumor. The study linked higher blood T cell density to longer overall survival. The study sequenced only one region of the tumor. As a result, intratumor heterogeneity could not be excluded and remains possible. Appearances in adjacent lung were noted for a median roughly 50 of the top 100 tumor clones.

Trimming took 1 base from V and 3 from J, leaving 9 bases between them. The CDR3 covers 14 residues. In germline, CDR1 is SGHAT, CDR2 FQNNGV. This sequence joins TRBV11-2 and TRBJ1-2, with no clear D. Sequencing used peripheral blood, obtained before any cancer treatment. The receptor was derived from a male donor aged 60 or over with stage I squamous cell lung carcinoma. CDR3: CASSLGGSHYGYTF. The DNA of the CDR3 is TGTGCCAGCAGCTTAGGTGGCAGTCACTATGGCTACACCTTC.